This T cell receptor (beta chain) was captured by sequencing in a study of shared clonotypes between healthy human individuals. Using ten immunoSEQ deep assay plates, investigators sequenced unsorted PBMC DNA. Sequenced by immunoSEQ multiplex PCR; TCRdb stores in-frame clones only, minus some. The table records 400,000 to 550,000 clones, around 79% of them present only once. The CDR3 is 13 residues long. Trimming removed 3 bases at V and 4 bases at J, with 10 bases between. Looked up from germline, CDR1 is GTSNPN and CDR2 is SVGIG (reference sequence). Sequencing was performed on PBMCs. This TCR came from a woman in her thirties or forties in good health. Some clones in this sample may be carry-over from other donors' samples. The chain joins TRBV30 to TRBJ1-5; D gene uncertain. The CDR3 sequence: CAWSQVNNQPQHF. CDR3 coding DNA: TGTGCCTGGAGCCAAGTTAATAATCAGCCCCAGCATTTT.